The following is a TCR beta chain sequence with its context. This clone occurred a few times. No antigen is known for it. One base away there is no much larger clone; base qualities are not given. In total, more than 500 healthy bone marrow donors made up the cohort. All cohort members were sampled while nominally healthy, although unrecorded immune exposures were likely present. The donor was CMV seronegative and was included in the group of a few hundred seronegative cohort members. Every donor gave a peripheral blood sample, and the peripheral blood mononuclear cells from that sample were used for TCR beta sequencing. The Qiagen DNeasy Blood Extraction Kit was used to extract genomic DNA from the blood cell samples. The data belong to a study of cytomegalovirus exposure and HLA in healthy donors (dated by TCRdb to the late 2010s). Study-wide context: An earlier analysis of 587 of the donors reported 250 to 350 Gb of sequence data and roughly 120 million unique TCR beta sequences obtained from some 200 million T cells. HLA typing included class I and class II loci at four-digit resolution. The number of donors typed differed by locus, with 629-630 for A, B, C, DRB1 and DQB1, 522 for DQA1, 606 for DPA1, and approximately 470 for DPB1. Genome-wide SNP genotypes for about 65% of the roughly 670 donors were used in a later genetic analysis, which treated that subset as a discovery cohort. About 5 DR-DQ haplotypes were handled as single units for association and clustering, since linkage in the cohort was strong. To predict cytomegalovirus infection status, the study brought together high-throughput TCR immunosequencing, statistical association of individual TCRs with disease status, and machine learning. Around 320 gigabases of sequencing data and roughly 90 million unique TCR sequences were included in an early release covering several hundred HLA-typed donors. Donor age, sex, ethnicity and CMV serostatus were compiled alongside the repertoire data. Rather than using new phenotypic data, the later analysis identified candidate immune exposures from TCR beta sequences and from how often those sequences occurred across donors. The genetic ancestry cluster associated with self-reported Caucasian donors included around four fifths of the roughly 380 genotyped donors. The study aimed to test whether signatures of past pathogen exposure could be identified by cataloging public T cell receptors. An earlier analysis of 587 of the donors used high-throughput TCR beta sequencing to judge whether each TCR beta V gene segment behaved as functional or pseudogenic. Every repertoire in the discovery cohort had been generated on one and the same sequencing platform. Among about 360 genotyped donors of the cohort, an average of roughly 240,000 unique TCR beta nucleotide sequences were sequenced per donor, around 20% of them non-productive. Using immunosequencing, the study profiled T cell repertoires from 666 subjects and related those repertoires to cytomegalovirus serostatus. A later analysis re-analyzed previously published TCR beta repertoires from 666 donors and added high-resolution HLA genotyping to study TCR occurrence patterns. A separate validation cohort of 100 to 150 different subjects was used in addition to the approximately 700-subject first cohort. Beyond this particular receptor, the publication reports: Strong co-occurrence of HLA alleles, especially DR and DQ, made assigning TCR associations to individual alleles difficult. A later genetic analysis associated a missense DCLRE1C variant with V-gene and J-gene trimming of TCR beta chains, and an independent cohort replicated the association. Because HLA typing was unavailable for some donors at each locus, only the typed subset was used in association tests. The classifier was reported to diagnose cytomegalovirus status with high specificity and sensitivity in both the original cohort and the validation cohort. A further reported finding was that TCR beta sequences accurately predicted the HLA-A and HLA-B alleles for most subjects in the first cohort. The 87-base-pair reads could not distinguish some IMGT-functional V segments, including TRBV6-2 and TRBV6-3, so those segments were excluded. Presence/absence analyses assumed roughly uniform sequencing depth across donors, an assumption that may not hold. In vitro tests confirmed that three of the cytomegalovirus-associated TCR beta chains recognize cytomegalovirus antigens. Linkage disequilibrium might explain the correlated functional status among segregating V segments, but an unknown experimental factor could not be ruled out. Most TCR sequences were seen in very few donors, while some public TCRs were found in many individuals. A later analysis reported that several top co-occurrence clusters appeared linked to parvovirus B19, influenza, CMV and Epstein-Barr virus. Immune exposure information for the cohort was limited to CMV serostatus. In this cohort, only TCR beta chains were sequenced, and detectable features were limited by the absence of alpha or paired-chain data. At a false discovery rate of 0.05, a later analysis linked fewer than 20,000 TCR beta sequences to specific HLA alleles. In a later analysis, most CMV-associated TCR beta chains were found to appear HLA-restricted, with HLA associations seemingly driven largely by CMV exposure. In the study, 150 to 200 TCR beta chains were listed as associated with cytomegalovirus. According to the authors, the approach could potentially be generalized to other disease states and immunological phenotypes. In a later genetic analysis, fewer N-insertions in productive TCRs were reported among donors in an Asian-associated ancestry cluster than the roughly 710-donor mean. An earlier analysis of approximately 570 of the donors showed that most TCR beta V segments appeared in productive rearrangements either about 90% or about 30% of the time, which broadly matched IMGT annotations. Compared with equally common non-associated chains, HLA-associated TCR beta chains in a later analysis were more clonally expanded and had lower generation probabilities. The earlier analysis of a few hundred of the donors excluded approximately 17 rarely observed V segments, including chromosome 9 orphons, because counts were too low. A group of highly shared sequence variants was considered likely to be a technical artifact of the sequencing pipeline. In a later analysis, TCR association rates were found to vary across HLA loci, with the most associated TCRs seen for DRB1 alleles and the fewest for HLA-C alleles.

The CDR3, cysteine through phenylalanine, is 15 amino acids long. The entry retains the CDR3 DNA only, 45 bases that are in frame from base 1. The germline V gene sets CDR1 to LGHNA and CDR2 to YSLEER. The germline V end is reduced by 3 bases and the J end by 12 bases; junction bases left unmatched: 11. Libraries were made using the immunoSEQ multiplex PCR assay. A mixture of 60 forward primers for TCR Vbeta segments and 13 reverse primers for TCR Jbeta segments was used in the multiplex PCR. The CDR3 region of rearranged TCR beta genes was amplified from genomic DNA by a multiplex PCR assay. The Illumina HiSeq System was used to sequence the amplified TCR beta libraries as 87-base-pair reads. The original pipeline was this. A later analysis counted 75 million to 100 million unique TCR beta chains across the 650 to 800 repertoires, and around 9.9 million of these chains were shared by at least two donors. To remove PCR and sequencing errors, raw reads were error-corrected and collapsed into unique sequences using a nearest-neighbor algorithm that merged closely related sequences. To assign V, D and J gene segments, CDR3 sequences were aligned to IMGT reference sequences. For a sequence to be retained, a match of at least six nucleotides was required to both a V gene segment and a J gene segment. A rearrangement counted as productive if the CDR3 had no stop codons and remained in frame with V and J, and every other rearrangement counted as non-productive. Following IMGT convention, CDR3 was defined as the stretch from the second conserved V-encoded cysteine to the conserved J-encoded phenylalanine. In an earlier analysis of roughly 610 of the donors, sequences lacking an unambiguous match to a single V gene segment were excluded. In an earlier analysis of approximately 610 of the donors, V segments were called functional above 56.7% productive rearrangements and were called segregating when the between-donor standard deviation exceeded 5%. A statistical classification framework was developed to diagnose cytomegalovirus status using the catalog of TCR beta chain sequences. V and J gene assignment, in a later analysis, came from comparing TCR nucleotide sequences with IMGT/GENE-DB human TR gene sequences. In a later analysis, CDR3 sequences and most-parsimonious VDJ recombination scenarios were assigned using the TCRdist pipeline. In a later analysis, each TCR beta chain was defined by its CDR3 amino acid sequence together with its V-gene family, and reads without a unique V-gene family were excluded. In a later analysis, 450 to 600 highly shared, low-generation-probability nucleotide sequences were removed to address suspected cross-contamination and a sequencing artifact. For each public chain, a later analysis derived a clonal expansion index from normalized ranks of inferred template counts within each repertoire. In a later analysis, generation probabilities were computed with a VDJ recombination model fitted to out-of-frame rearrangements, and the resulting probabilities were checked against IGoR. A later analysis scored TCR-TCR, TCR-HLA and TCR-CMV co-occurrence with hypergeometric tests, applying a repertoire-size bias correction to TCR pairs. A later analysis estimated false discovery rates by permuting HLA or CMV assignments 20 times. In a later analysis, co-occurring TCRs were grouped using DBSCAN, with TCRdist sequence similarity added in when clustering inside HLA-allele-positive subsets. Co-occurrence clustering excluded repertoires with fewer than 30,000 or more than 120,000 public chains, plus five with anomalous nucleotide sharing. Drawn from immuneACCESS, this table holds only the in-frame rearrangements with V and J called that TCRdb kept. Clones are partly lost; checked studies trace under half to an unresolved V gene and leave the rest unexplained. V and J calls and clone size follow that table, whereas D and trimming were derived from the DNA. For this sample there are 150,000 to 200,000 clones; 77% appear just once. Together, the top ten hold around 3.1% of the sample.

Source material: PBMCs. The receptor comes from a female donor in good health and CMV-seronegative. Rearrangement joined TRBV4-3 to TRBJ1-6; 7 central nucleotides agree with TRBD1. The DNA sequence is TGCGCCAGCAGCCACTCGACAGGGCGTCTTGGACCCCTCCACTTT. Its protein is CASSHSTGRLGPLHF.